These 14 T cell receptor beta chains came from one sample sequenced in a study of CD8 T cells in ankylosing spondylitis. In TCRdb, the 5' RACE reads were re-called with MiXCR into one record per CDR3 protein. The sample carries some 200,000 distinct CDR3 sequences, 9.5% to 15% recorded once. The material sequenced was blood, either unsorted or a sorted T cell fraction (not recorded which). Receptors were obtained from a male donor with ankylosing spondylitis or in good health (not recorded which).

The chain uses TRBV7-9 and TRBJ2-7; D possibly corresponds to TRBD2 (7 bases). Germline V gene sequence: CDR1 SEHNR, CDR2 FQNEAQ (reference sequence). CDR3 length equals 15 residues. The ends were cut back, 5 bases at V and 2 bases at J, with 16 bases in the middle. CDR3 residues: CASSPPAGATYEQYF. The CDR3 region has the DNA TGTGCCAGCAGCCCCCCGGCGGGGGCCACCTACGAGCAGTACTTC.

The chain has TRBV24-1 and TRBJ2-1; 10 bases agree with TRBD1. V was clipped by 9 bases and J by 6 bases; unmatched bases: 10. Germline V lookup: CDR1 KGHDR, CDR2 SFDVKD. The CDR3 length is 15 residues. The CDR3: CATPFAGQGTNEQFF. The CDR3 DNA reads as TGTGCCACCCCTTTTGCGGGACAGGGGACCAATGAGCAGTTCTTC.

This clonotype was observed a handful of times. CDR3 region: CSAPAGETQYF. CDR3 in DNA: TGCAGTGCCCCCGCGGGAGAGACCCAGTACTTC. This chain links TRBV20-1 with TRBJ2-5; D is possibly TRBD2 (5 bases). The CDR3 extends over 11 amino acids. Germline CDR1 is DFQATT and CDR2 is SNEGSKA (reference sequence). V was shortened by 6 bases and J by 4 bases, with 9 bases between the two germline ends.

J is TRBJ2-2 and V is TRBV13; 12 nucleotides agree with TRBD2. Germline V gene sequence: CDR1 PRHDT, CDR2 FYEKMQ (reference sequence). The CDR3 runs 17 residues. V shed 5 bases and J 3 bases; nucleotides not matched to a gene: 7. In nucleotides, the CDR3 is TGTGCCAGCAGCCTTGAACTAGCGGGGGGTGACACCGGGGAGCTGTTTTTT. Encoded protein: CASSLELAGGDTGELFF.

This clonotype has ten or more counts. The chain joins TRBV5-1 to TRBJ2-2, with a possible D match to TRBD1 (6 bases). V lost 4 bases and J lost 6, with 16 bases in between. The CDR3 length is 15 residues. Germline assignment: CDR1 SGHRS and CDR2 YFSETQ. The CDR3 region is CASSPGTNWAGELFF. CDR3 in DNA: TGCGCCAGCAGCCCCGGGACAAACTGGGCCGGGGAGCTGTTTTTT. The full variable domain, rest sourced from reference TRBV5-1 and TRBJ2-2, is KAGVTQTPRYLIKTRGQQVTLSCSPISGHRSVSWYQQTPGQGLQFLFEYFSETQRNKGNFPGRFSGRQFSNSRSEMNVSTLELGDSALYLCASSPGTNWAGELFFGEGSRLTVL.

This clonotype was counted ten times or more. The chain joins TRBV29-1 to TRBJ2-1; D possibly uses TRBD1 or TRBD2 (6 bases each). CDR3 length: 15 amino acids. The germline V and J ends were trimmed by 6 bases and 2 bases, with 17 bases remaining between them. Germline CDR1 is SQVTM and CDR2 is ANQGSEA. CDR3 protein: CSVEEGERPYNEQFF. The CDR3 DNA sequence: TGCAGCGTGGAGGAGGGGGAGCGCCCCTACAATGAGCAGTTCTTC.

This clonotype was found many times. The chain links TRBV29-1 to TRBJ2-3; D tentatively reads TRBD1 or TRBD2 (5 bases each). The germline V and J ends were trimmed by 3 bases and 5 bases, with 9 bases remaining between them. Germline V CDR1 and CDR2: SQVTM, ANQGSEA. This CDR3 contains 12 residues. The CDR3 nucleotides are TGCAGCGTTGAGGGGGATGGAGATACGCAGTATTTT. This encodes CSVEGDGDTQYF.

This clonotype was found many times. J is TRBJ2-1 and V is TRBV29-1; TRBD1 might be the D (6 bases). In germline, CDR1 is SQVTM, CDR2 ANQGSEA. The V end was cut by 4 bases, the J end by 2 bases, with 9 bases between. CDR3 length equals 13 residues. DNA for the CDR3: TGCAGCGTTGTAAGGGACACCTACAATGAGCAGTTCTTC. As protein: CSVVRDTYNEQFF.

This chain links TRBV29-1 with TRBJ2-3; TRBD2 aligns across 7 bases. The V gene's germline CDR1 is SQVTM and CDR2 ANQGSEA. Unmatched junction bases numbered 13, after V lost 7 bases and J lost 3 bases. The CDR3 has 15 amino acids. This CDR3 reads CSAPGWLGGTDTQYF. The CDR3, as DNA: TGCAGCGCCCCGGGGTGGCTCGGGGGGACAGATACGCAGTATTTT.

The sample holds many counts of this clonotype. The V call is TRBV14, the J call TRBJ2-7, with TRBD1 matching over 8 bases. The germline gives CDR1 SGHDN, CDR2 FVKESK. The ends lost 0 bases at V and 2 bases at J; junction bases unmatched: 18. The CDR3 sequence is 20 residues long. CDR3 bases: TGTGCCAGCAGCCAAGAACAGAGGGGCTGGTACGGGACAGGTCCCTACGAGCAGTACTTC. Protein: CASSQEQRGWYGTGPYEQYF.

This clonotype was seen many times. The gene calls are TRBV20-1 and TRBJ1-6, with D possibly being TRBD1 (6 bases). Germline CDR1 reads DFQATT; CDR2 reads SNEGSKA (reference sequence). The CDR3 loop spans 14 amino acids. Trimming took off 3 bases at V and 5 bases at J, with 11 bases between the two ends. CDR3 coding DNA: TGCAGTGCTAGTACGGGGGCCGATAATTCACCCCTCCACTTT. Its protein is CSASTGADNSPLHF.

CDR3 DNA: TGTGCCAGCAGTCCAGGGGCATATTCACCCCTCCACTTT. Protein sequence: CASSPGAYSPLHF. V is TRBV27 and J is TRBJ1-6; TRBD1 is a possible D gene (6 bases). V dropped 5 bases and J dropped 8 bases, with 10 bases sitting between them. Germline V gene lookup returns CDR1 MNHEY and CDR2 SMNVEV (reference sequence). The CDR3 extends over 13 amino acids.

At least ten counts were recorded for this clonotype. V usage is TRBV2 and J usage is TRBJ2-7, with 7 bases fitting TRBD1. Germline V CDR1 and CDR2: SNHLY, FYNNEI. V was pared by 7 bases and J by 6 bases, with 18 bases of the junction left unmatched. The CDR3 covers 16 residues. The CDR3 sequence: CASTLTGLRFDSEQYF. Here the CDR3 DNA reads TGTGCCAGCACCTTGACAGGGCTTAGATTCGATTCCGAGCAGTACTTC.

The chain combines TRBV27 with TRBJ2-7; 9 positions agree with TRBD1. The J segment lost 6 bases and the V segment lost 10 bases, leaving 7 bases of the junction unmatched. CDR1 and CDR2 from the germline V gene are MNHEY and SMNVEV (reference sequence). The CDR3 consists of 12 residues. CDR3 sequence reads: CATGTGNVEQYF. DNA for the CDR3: TGTGCCACAGGGACAGGGAATGTCGAGCAGTACTTC.